Listed below are T cell receptor beta chains from one sample, sequenced in a study of shared clonotypes between healthy human individuals. Repertoires were generated with immunoSEQ multiplex PCR, while TCRdb's copy carries only in-frame clones and drops some. The table includes 850,000 to 1,100,000 clones, approximately 75% detected once. Material for sequencing was memory CD4+ T cells from PBMCs. The receptors come from a man between 18 and 29 years old in good health. Some clones in this sample may be carry-over from other donors' samples. The CDR3 runs from the conserved cysteine through the conserved F or W. Fields, in order: J gene, D gene, clone size, V gene, CDR3 length, CDR3 DNA, CDR3 protein. D genes are given only for firm matches. The size entry is marked missing in some rows and otherwise reads once, few, many or a size class.

>TRBJ1-2|TRBD1|.|TRBV18|13
TGTGCCAGCTCATCTACCGGGACAGATGGCTACACCTTC
CASSSTGTDGYTF
>TRBJ2-2|TRBD2|.|TRBV2|16
TGTGCCAGCAGTGACGGGGCGGGAGGGCCAACCGGGGAGCTGTTTTTT
CASSDGAGGPTGELFF
>TRBJ1-2|.|.|TRBV6-4|15
TGTGCCAGCAGTTCCTCGCCGGGGGGAGGATATGGCTACACCTTC
CASSSSPGGGYGYTF
>TRBJ2-3|TRBD1|.|TRBV6-5|13
TGTGCCAGCAGACAGGGGCCGGGAAGGACGCAGTATTTT
CASRQGPGRTQYF
>TRBJ1-1|.|.|TRBV5-1|14
TGCGCCAGCAGCATCGACCAGATGAACACTGAAGCTTTCTTT
CASSIDQMNTEAFF
>TRBJ2-1|.|.|TRBV5-1|14
TGCGCCAGCAGCAGTATAGAGGGAGGCAATGAGCAGTTCTTC
CASSSIEGGNEQFF
>TRBJ2-2|.|.|TRBV7-9|11
TGTGCCAGCAGAAAGGCCGGGGAGCTGTTTTTT
CASRKAGELFF
>TRBJ1-1|TRBD1|.|TRBV2|12
TGTGCCAGCAGGGACAGGGGGCCTGAAGCTTTCTTT
CASRDRGPEAFF
>TRBJ1-1|.|few|TRBV5-1|13
TGCGCCAGCAGCTCACAGGAGAACACTGAAGCTTTCTTT
CASSSQENTEAFF
>TRBJ1-1|.|.|TRBV7-2|13
TGTGCCAGCAGCTTCAGTATAGGCACTGAAGCTTTCTTT
CASSFSIGTEAFF
>TRBJ1-3|.|.|TRBV9|15
TGTGCCAGCAGCGTAGCTGGGCCGATTGGAAACACCATATATTTT
CASSVAGPIGNTIYF
>TRBJ2-5|.|.|TRBV30|13
TGTGCCTGGAGTAGTGAATACCAAGAGACCCAGTACTTC
CAWSSEYQETQYF
>TRBJ1-3|.|few|TRBV18|15
TGTGCCAGCTCAACAGGGACCCTCTCTGGAAACACCATATATTTT
CASSTGTLSGNTIYF
>TRBJ2-7|.|.|TRBV30|11
TGTGCCTGGAGTGTACTTGGTGAGCAGTACTTC
CAWSVLGEQYF
>TRBJ2-3|TRBD2|.|TRBV28|15
TGTGCCAGCAGTTGGACTAGCGGGAGGCAAGATACGCAGTATTTT
CASSWTSGRQDTQYF
>TRBJ2-2|.|.|TRBV5-1|16
TGCGCCAGCAGCTGGTTGGCCGGGGATAACACCGGGGAGCTGTTTTTT
CASSWLAGDNTGELFF
>TRBJ1-5|.|.|TRBV2|14
TGTGCCAGCAGTCTCTTCGTTAGCAATCAGCCCCAGCATTTT
CASSLFVSNQPQHF
>TRBJ1-3|.|few|TRBV18|14
TGTGCCAGCTCACCAGGGGCAGGTTCGAGCACCATATATTTT
CASSPGAGSSTIYF
>TRBJ1-5|.|.|TRBV5-1|15
TGCGCCAGCAGCTTCACATGGGGCGCGGATCAGCCCCAGCATTTT
CASSFTWGADQPQHF
>TRBJ1-5|.|.|TRBV28|13
TGTGCCAGCAGTCGGGGTATCGATCAGCCCCAGCATTTT
CASSRGIDQPQHF
>TRBJ1-1|TRBD1|once|TRBV10-3|15
TGTGCCATCAGTGAGCGGGACAGGGAGAACACTGAAGCTTTCTTT
CAISERDRENTEAFF
>TRBJ2-5|.|many|TRBV10-3|15
TGTGCCATCAGTGACCTTCCGGGAGCTGCGGAGACCCAGTACTTC
CAISDLPGAAETQYF
>TRBJ1-3|.|.|TRBV5-1|14
TGCGCCAGCAGCGGGGGGTTCTCTGGAAACACCATATATTTT
CASSGGFSGNTIYF
>TRBJ2-1|.|.|TRBV29-1|12
TGCAGCGTTGATGCTACCTACAATGAGCAGTTCTTC
CSVDATYNEQFF
>TRBJ1-2|.|.|TRBV6-1|16
TGTGCCAGCAGTGAAACAGTCGAACGCGGGAACTATGGCTACACCTTC
CASSETVERGNYGYTF
>TRBJ1-2|.|.|TRBV6-5|13
TGTGCCAGCAGCCCACCTGGCTGGGGTGGCTACACCTTC
CASSPPGWGGYTF
>TRBJ1-4|TRBD1|.|TRBV5-4|15
TGTGCCAGCAGCACGTACAGGGGTACTAATGAAAAACTGTTTTTT
CASSTYRGTNEKLFF
>TRBJ1-3|.|.|TRBV27|15
TGTGCCAGCAGTTTATTTGGAGTAGGTGGAAACACCATATATTTT
CASSLFGVGGNTIYF
>TRBJ2-1|TRBD2|.|TRBV11-1|18
TGTGCCAGCAGCCACAAAAAATCCGAGCGGGAGGGCCGGAATGAGCAGTTCTTC
CASSHKKSEREGRNEQFF
>TRBJ2-5|TRBD2|.|TRBV27|17
TGTGCCAGCAGTCCCCTCCTCCTAGCGGGAGGGGGGGAGACCCAGTACTTC
CASSPLLLAGGGETQYF
>TRBJ2-5|.|.|TRBV11-1|12
TGTGCCAGCAGTGGGGGCGGAGAGACCCAGTACTTC
CASSGGGETQYF
>TRBJ1-1|.|once|TRBV11-2|15
TGTGCCAGCAGCTTAGATCACCAGGGTCGCACTGAAGCTTTCTTT
CASSLDHQGRTEAFF
>TRBJ2-3|.|.|TRBV5-1|13
TGCGCCAGCTCGGACGGAACCACAGATACGCAGTATTTT
CASSDGTTDTQYF
>TRBJ1-2|.|.|TRBV28|16
TGTGCCAGCAGTCGAGCCATGCAGGGTGTAGGGTATGGCTACACCTTC
CASSRAMQGVGYGYTF
>TRBJ2-7|TRBD2|.|TRBV19|15
TGTGCCAGTAGTAGAGGACTAGCGGGAGTCTACGAGCAGTACTTC
CASSRGLAGVYEQYF
>TRBJ2-7|.|.|TRBV10-3|13
TGTGCCATCAGTGAGGGTAGCTCCTACGAGCAGTACTTC
CAISEGSSYEQYF
>TRBJ2-5|TRBD1|.|TRBV7-9|16
TGTGCCAGCAGCTTAGGCACAGGGGGGTTCCAAGAGACCCAGTACTTC
CASSLGTGGFQETQYF
>TRBJ1-5|.|.|TRBV2|13
TGTGCCAGCAGTTTGGGGAGCAATCAGCCCCGGCATTTT
CASSLGSNQPRHF
>TRBJ1-5|.|.|TRBV5-8|15
TGTGCCAGTGGCTCAGGGACATATAGCAATCAGCCCCAGCATTTT
CASGSGTYSNQPQHF
>TRBJ2-4|.|few|TRBV19|14
TGTGCCAGTAGCCCAGACTGGCCGATAGTCATTCAGTACTTC
CASSPDWPIVIQYF
>TRBJ2-3|.|.|TRBV15|15
TGTGCCACCAGCTTCAACCGGAGGGGGGCAGATACGCAGTATTTT
CATSFNRRGADTQYF
>TRBJ2-5|TRBD1|.|TRBV11-1|15
TGTGCCAGCAGCTTATGGACAGGGGGCTTCGAGACCCAGTACTTC
CASSLWTGGFETQYF
>TRBJ2-5|.|.|TRBV7-2|13
TGTGCCAGCAGCGGACAGCTAAAAGAGACCCAGTACTTC
CASSGQLKETQYF
>TRBJ1-1|.|.|TRBV5-1|14
TGCGCCAGCAGCAGCTCCGACATCGCTCCTGAAGCTTTCTTT
CASSSSDIAPEAFF
>TRBJ1-1|TRBD1|.|TRBV29-1|12
TGCAGCGGGGGACAGTGGAACACTGAAGCTTTCTTT
CSGGQWNTEAFF
>TRBJ2-3|.|.|TRBV9|13
TGTGCCAGCAGCGTAGAATTCGTGGATACGCAGTATTTT
CASSVEFVDTQYF
>TRBJ1-4|.|.|TRBV9|16
TGTGCCAGCAGCGTAGGTTCGGGCAGGGCGAATGAAAAACTGTTTTTT
CASSVGSGRANEKLFF
>TRBJ2-5|TRBD1|.|TRBV7-2|15
TGTGCCAGCAGCCAAGGGACAGGGCATCAAGAGACCCAGTACTTC
CASSQGTGHQETQYF
>TRBJ1-1|.|.|TRBV29-1|10
TGCAGCGTTGGGCACACTGAAGCTTTCTTT
CSVGHTEAFF
>TRBJ1-2|TRBD1|.|TRBV19|16
TGTGCCAGTAGTATTGGAGACAGGGGGACAACGGGCGGCTACACCTTC
CASSIGDRGTTGGYTF
>TRBJ2-7|.|.|TRBV7-8|14
TGTGCCAGCAGCTTAGGTTCGACCGGCTACGAGCAGTACTTC
CASSLGSTGYEQYF